The T cell receptor (beta chain) described here comes from a study of blood T cell repertoires in COVID-19. Study-level information: Both acute and convalescent COVID-19 samples were obtained from the United States, Italy and Spain. T cells, B-cell-depleted T cells, or PBMCs supplied cDNA or gDNA.

The authors' processing: Amplification of reference gene primers provided the estimated nucleated cell counts. Clones were sequenced by immunoSEQ multiplex PCR, and TCRdb holds only the in-frame ones, with some missing. V and J calls and clone size follow that table, whereas D and trimming were derived from the DNA. The sample consists of 200,000 to 250,000 clones, 85% to 90% of them appearing once. With 0 bases removed from V and 5 bases from J, the gap between germline ends came to 8 bases. The CDR3 is 14 amino acids. Germline CDR1 is SGHRS and CDR2 is YFSETQ. The specimen sequenced was peripheral blood. This chain joins TRBV5-1 and TRBJ1-4; D not certain. This sequence originates from a man aged 50 to 59 with acute or convalescent COVID-19. This CDR3 is CASSLEQQNEKLFF. DNA of the CDR3: TGCGCCAGCAGCTTGGAACAGCAAAATGAAAAACTGTTTTTT.